Included here is one T cell receptor (beta chain) sequence, with context. The antigen is unknown. Template switching added a universal primer site; cDNA carried unique molecular identifiers. Using its own MiXCR run on the 5' RACE reads, TCRdb lists one record per CDR3 protein. Of 400,000 to 500,000 distinct CDR3 sequences in the sample, about 18% are singletons; the top ten hold 12%. This specimen comes from a study of identical twins. V lost 5 bases, J lost 7 bases, and 17 bases lay in between. The CDR3 spans 14 residues. Germline CDR1 and CDR2: MNHEY and SVGAGI. Broader study findings: Zero-insertion findings could be partly confounded by invariant cells (MAIT and iNKT cells).

This TCR was sampled from a man aged 50-59 years in good health. Sequenced material: naive T cells sorted from blood. The chain carries TRBV6-5 and TRBJ1-1; D possibly corresponds to TRBD1 (6 bases). The CDR3: CASSLTHRAGEAFF. The CDR3, as DNA: TGTGCCAGCAGTCTCACTCACAGGGCCGGTGAAGCTTTCTTT.